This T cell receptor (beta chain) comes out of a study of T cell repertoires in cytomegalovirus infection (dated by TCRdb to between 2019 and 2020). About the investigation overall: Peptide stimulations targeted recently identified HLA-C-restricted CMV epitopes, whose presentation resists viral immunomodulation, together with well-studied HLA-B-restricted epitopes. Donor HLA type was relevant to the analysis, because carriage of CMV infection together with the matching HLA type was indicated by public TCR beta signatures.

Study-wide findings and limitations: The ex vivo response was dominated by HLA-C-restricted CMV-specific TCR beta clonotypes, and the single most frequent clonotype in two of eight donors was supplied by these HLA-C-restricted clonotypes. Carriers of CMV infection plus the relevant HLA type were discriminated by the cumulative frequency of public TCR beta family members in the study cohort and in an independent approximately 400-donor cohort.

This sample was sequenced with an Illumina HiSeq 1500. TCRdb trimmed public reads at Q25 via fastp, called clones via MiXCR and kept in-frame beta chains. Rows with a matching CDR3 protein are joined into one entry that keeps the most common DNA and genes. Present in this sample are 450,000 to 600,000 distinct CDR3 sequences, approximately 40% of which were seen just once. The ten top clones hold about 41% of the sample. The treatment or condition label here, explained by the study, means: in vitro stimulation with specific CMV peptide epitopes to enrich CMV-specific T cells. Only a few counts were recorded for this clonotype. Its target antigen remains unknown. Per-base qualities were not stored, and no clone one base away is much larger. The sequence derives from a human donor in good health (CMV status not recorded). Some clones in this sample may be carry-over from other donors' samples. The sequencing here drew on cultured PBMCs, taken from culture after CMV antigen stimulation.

The CDR3 in this case is CASSHGTGAYEQYF. The DNA sequence is as follows: TGTGCCAGCAGCCACGGGACAGGGGCCTACGAGCAGTACTTC. The sequence joins TRBV7-9 to TRBJ2-7; the junction holds 10 bases that match TRBD1. Trimmed from V: 5 bases; trimmed from J: 2 bases; junction bases lacking a gene match: 3. As encoded in the germline V gene (reference sequence), CDR1 is SEHNR while CDR2 is FQNEAQ. The CDR3 sequence holds 14 residues, the cysteine and phenylalanine included. Of all the DNA, just the CDR3 is kept, 42 bases in frame from base 1.